This T cell receptor (beta chain) was documented in a study of cytomegalovirus exposure and HLA in healthy donors. PCR primers comprised 60 Vbeta and 13 Jbeta primers. Assay: immunoSEQ multiplex PCR; the TCRdb copy retains only in-frame clones and omits some. The sample has about 130,000 clones; about four fifths are singletons. The ends were cut back, 7 bases at V and 1 base at J, with 17 bases in the middle. Germline V CDR1 and CDR2: SGHTA, FQGNSA. This CDR3 has 16 residues. This chain uses TRBV7-2 with TRBJ1-5; the D gene is possibly TRBD1 (5 bases). This clonotype was sampled from a man aged 18-30 years in good health and CMV-seronegative. The sequenced sample was PBMCs. CDR3 region: CASTPAPAGSNQPQHF. CDR3 nucleotide sequence: TGTGCCAGCACCCCAGCGCCGGCAGGGAGCAATCAGCCCCAGCATTTT.